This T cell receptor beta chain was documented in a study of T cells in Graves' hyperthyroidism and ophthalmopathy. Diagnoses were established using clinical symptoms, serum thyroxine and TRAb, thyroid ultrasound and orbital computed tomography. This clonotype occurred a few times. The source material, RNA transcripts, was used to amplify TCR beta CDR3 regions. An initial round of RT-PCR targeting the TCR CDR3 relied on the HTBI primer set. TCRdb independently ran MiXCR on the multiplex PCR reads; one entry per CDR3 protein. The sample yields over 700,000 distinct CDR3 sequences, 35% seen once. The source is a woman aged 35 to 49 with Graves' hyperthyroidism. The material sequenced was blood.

The DNA of the CDR3 is TGTGCCAGCAGCGCAAAGGCCGAGGGGGCGGACACTGAAGCTTTCTTT. The encoded protein is CASSAKAEGADTEAFF. The J gene is TRBJ1-1, the V gene TRBV7-3, with 7 bases matching TRBD1. The CDR3 sequence is 16 residues long. The V segment lost 5 bases and the J segment 3 bases; nucleotides outside the gene matches: 12. Germline V gene sequence: CDR1 SGHTA, CDR2 FQGTGA.